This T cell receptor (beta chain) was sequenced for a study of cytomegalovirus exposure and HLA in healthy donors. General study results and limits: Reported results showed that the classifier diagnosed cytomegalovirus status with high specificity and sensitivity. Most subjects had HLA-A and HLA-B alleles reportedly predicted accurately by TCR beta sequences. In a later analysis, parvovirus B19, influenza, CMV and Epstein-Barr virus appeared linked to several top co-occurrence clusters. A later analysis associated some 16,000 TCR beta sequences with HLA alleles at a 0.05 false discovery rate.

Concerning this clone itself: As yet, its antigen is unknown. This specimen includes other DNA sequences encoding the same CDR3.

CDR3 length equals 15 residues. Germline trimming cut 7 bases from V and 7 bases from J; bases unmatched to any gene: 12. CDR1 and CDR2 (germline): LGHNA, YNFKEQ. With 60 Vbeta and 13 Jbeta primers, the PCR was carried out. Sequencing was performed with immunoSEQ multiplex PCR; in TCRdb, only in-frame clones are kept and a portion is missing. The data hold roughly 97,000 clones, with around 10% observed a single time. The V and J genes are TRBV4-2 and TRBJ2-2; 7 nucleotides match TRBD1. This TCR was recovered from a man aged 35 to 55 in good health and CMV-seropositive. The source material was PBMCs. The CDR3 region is CASTQRRGQVGELFF. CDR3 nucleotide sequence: TGTGCCAGCACCCAGAGAAGGGGGCAGGTCGGGGAGCTGTTTTTT.